Listed here are 24 T cell receptor beta chains from one sample, sequenced in a study of spatial heterogeneity in lung cancer. Time point denoted: sample taken at primary tumor resection. TCRdb reprocessed the 5' RACE reads via MiXCR and lists one record per CDR3 protein. The sample has 20,000 to 25,000 distinct CDR3 sequences; roughly 4.5% are singletons. The specimen was PBMCs, collected at surgery. Receptor source: a male donor with early-stage non-small cell lung cancer.

This clonotype was seen at least ten times. The chain uses TRBV7-8 and TRBJ2-5; no reliable D call. This CDR3 is built from 15 residues. The germline CDR1 and CDR2 sequences are SGHVS and FQNEAQ. V was cut by 5 bases and J by 2 bases, with 15 bases left in between. The CDR3 coding sequence is TGTGCCAGCAGCCCACTACAGTTTTTTCAAGAGACCCAGTACTTC. As protein: CASSPLQFFQETQYF.

This clonotype has at least ten counts. V and J are TRBV5-1 and TRBJ1-3; TRBD1 might be the D (5 bases). CDR3 length: 15 amino acids. Germline lookup yields CDR1 SGHRS and CDR2 YFSETQ. V lost 4 bases, J lost 8 bases, and 19 bases lay in between. The CDR3 reads CASSNSGTQPDTIYF. The DNA for the CDR3 is TGCGCCAGCAGCAACTCCGGGACCCAACCGGACACCATATATTTT.

The chain joins TRBV15 to TRBJ2-3; TRBD1 aligns across 10 bases. V lost 3 bases to trimming and J lost 5 bases; unmatched junction nucleotides: 2. The CDR3 contains 14 residues. Germline CDR1 and CDR2: LNHNV and YYDKDF (reference sequence). The CDR3 DNA reads as TGTGCCACCAGCAGGACAGGGGGCGTAGATACGCAGTATTTT. Translating gives CATSRTGGVDTQYF.

This clonotype was observed at least ten times. This chain joins TRBV27 and TRBJ2-7; the D call may be TRBD1 or TRBD2 (5 bases each). The CDR3 is 15 residues long. The ends were cut back, 5 bases at V and 2 bases at J, with 16 bases in the middle. The germline CDR1 and CDR2 sequences are MNHEY and SMNVEV (reference sequence). CDR3: CASSSRDRKAYEQYF. CDR3 in DNA: TGTGCCAGCAGTAGCCGGGACCGTAAAGCCTACGAGCAGTACTTC.

There are many counts of this clonotype. This chain uses TRBV29-1 with TRBJ1-5; TRBD1 is a possible D gene (5 bases). The germline V gene has CDR1 SQVTM and CDR2 ANQGSEA. V was pared by 6 bases and J by 2 bases, with 14 bases between. The CDR3 length is 14 residues. CDR3 coding DNA: TGCAGCGTAGCCGGGACGAGAGGCAATCAGCCCCAGCATTTT. This gives the protein CSVAGTRGNQPQHF.

This clonotype was seen more than once but under ten times. The chain recombines TRBV7-9 with TRBJ2-1, with D hard to call. V shed 2 bases and J shed 7 bases, with 6 bases lying between them. CDR1 and CDR2 (germline): SEHNR, FQNEAQ (reference sequence). This CDR3 spans 12 amino acids. Here the CDR3 reads CASSLSANEQFF. The CDR3 DNA is TGTGCCAGCAGCTTATCCGCAAATGAGCAGTTCTTC. Looking up the rest from reference TRBV7-9 and TRBJ2-1 gives the full variable domain: DTGVSQNPRHKITKRGQNVTFRCDPISEHNRLYWYRQTLGQGPEFLTYFQNEAQLEKSRLLSDRFSAERPKGSFSTLEIQRTEQGDSAMYLCASSLSANEQFFGPGTRLTVL.

This clonotype was counted only a few times. This chain connects TRBV19 to TRBJ1-2, with 7 bases fitting TRBD1. The CDR3 consists of 14 residues. Trimming at V came to 3 bases and at J to 4 bases, leaving 5 bases not matched to a gene. CDR1 and CDR2 (germline): LNHDA, SQIVND (reference sequence). CDR3: CASSIPGQIYGYTF. The DNA for the CDR3 is TGTGCCAGTAGTATTCCGGGACAGATCTATGGCTACACCTTC.

This clonotype has a count of ten or more. The rearrangement joins TRBV7-8 to TRBJ2-1; TRBD2 aligns across 10 bases. The V and J ends lost 4 bases and 8 bases, in that order; junction bases with no gene match: 11. The germline V gene encodes CDR1 SGHVS and CDR2 FQNEAQ. The CDR3 runs 16 residues. The CDR3 DNA follows: TGTGCCAGCAGCTCCCCCCTAGCGGGAGCTAATTATGAGCAGTTCTTC. Protein product: CASSSPLAGANYEQFF.

The V call is TRBV20-1, the J call TRBJ2-3; 10 bases match TRBD2. V lost 3 bases and J lost 3; bases outside the gene matches: 18. Germline V gene data show CDR1 as DFQATT and CDR2 as SNEGSKA (reference sequence). This CDR3 region has 19 residues. This CDR3 is CSARPTSGPTQRVTDTQYF. The CDR3 DNA reads TGCAGTGCTAGGCCGACTAGCGGGCCCACTCAGAGGGTGACAGATACGCAGTATTTT.

This clonotype was counted at least ten times. The chain is built from TRBV20-1 and TRBJ1-1, with a possible D match to TRBD1 (5 bases). This CDR3 region has 14 residues. Germline values: CDR1 DFQATT, CDR2 SNEGSKA (reference sequence). V lost 5 bases, J lost 6 bases, and 19 bases lay in between. Here the CDR3 DNA reads TGCAGTGCTGGGGGTCGAGGTGGAAGGGCTGAAGCTTTCTTT. Translating it yields CSAGGRGGRAEAFF.

This clonotype was seen at least ten times. The chain recombines TRBV2 with TRBJ2-1, with a possible D match to TRBD2 (5 bases). V lost 5 bases and J 5 bases, leaving 13 bases between the germline ends. In germline, CDR1 is SNHLY, CDR2 FYNNEI. The length of the CDR3 is 14 residues. The CDR3 sequence is CASSPRTGDNEQFF. DNA for the CDR3: TGTGCCAGCAGTCCCAGGACCGGGGACAATGAGCAGTTCTTC.

There are many counts of this clonotype. The chain employs TRBV7-2 and TRBJ1-1; D is uncertain. Germline lookup yields CDR1 SGHTA and CDR2 FQGNSA. With 2 bases removed from V and 3 bases from J, the gap between germline ends came to 13 bases. CDR3 length: 15 amino acids. CDR3 amino acids: CASSLTSGVDTEAFF. The CDR3 region has the DNA TGTGCCAGCAGCTTAACTTCCGGAGTCGACACTGAAGCTTTCTTT. Drawing the rest from reference TRBV7-2 and TRBJ1-1, the complete variable domain is GAGVSQSPSNKVTEKGKDVELRCDPISGHTALYWYRQSLGQGLEFLIYFQGNSAPDKSGLPSDRFSAERTGGSVSTLTIQRTQQEDSAVYLCASSLTSGVDTEAFFGQGTRLTVV.

This clonotype was counted once. Being one base from a much bigger clone, this may be a read error. The V and J genes are TRBV7-8 and TRBJ2-5; D might be TRBD2 (7 bases). Germline V lookup: CDR1 SGHVS, CDR2 FQNEAQ. V was shortened by 5 bases and J by 6 bases, with 16 bases between the two germline ends. The CDR3 is made up of 14 amino acids. CDR3 DNA sequence: TGTGCCAGCAGCCCAAGCGCGGGGGCAAAGACCCAGTACTTC. The encoded protein is CASSPSAGAKTQYF. The variable domain in full, with the rest retrieved from reference TRBV7-8 and TRBJ2-5, is GAGVSQSPRYKVAKRGQDVALRCDPISGHVSLFWYQQALGQGPEFLTYFQNEAQLDKSGLPSDRFFAERPEGSVSTLKIQRTQQEDSAVYLCASSPSAGAKTQYFGPGTRLLVL.

This clonotype has at least ten counts. This rearrangement joins TRBV28 to TRBJ1-3; D remains ambiguous. Germline V lookup: CDR1 MDHEN, CDR2 SYDVKM. Trimming cost V 3 bases and J 0 bases, with 12 bases left between them. The CDR3 loop spans 16 amino acids. For the CDR3, the DNA is TGTGCCAGCAGTTTCCCCCACAGCTCCTCTGGAAACACCATATATTTT. Translation: CASSFPHSSSGNTIYF.

The table lists this clonotype with many counts. The chain employs TRBV5-1 and TRBJ2-3; D tentatively fits TRBD1 or TRBD2 (5 bases each). Germline V gene sequence: CDR1 SGHRS, CDR2 YFSETQ. The CDR3 is made up of 16 amino acids. The V end was cut by 0 bases, the J end by 1 base, with 12 bases between. This CDR3 reads CASSLDRGTGTDTQYF. The CDR3, as DNA: TGCGCCAGCAGCTTGGACAGAGGGACGGGCACAGATACGCAGTATTTT.

Concerning this clonotype: This may stem from a read error, because a much larger clone lies one nucleotide away. This sequence joins TRBV15 and TRBJ2-2; possible D gene TRBD1, 6 bases. The length of the CDR3 is 15 residues. The germline gives CDR1 LNHNV, CDR2 YYDKDF (reference sequence). The CDR3, as DNA: TGTGCCACCAGCAGTGCCGGGACATTCGCCGGGGAGCTGCTTTTT. It specifies CATSSAGTFAGELLF.

In its sample, this clonotype was seen many times. CDR3 sequence: CASSVRGRGEKLFF. CDR3 DNA: TGTGCCAGCAGCGTTAGAGGGAGGGGTGAAAAACTGTTTTTT. The chain joins TRBV9 to TRBJ1-4, with D possibly matching TRBD1 (5 bases). Trimming took 2 bases from V and 7 from J, leaving 12 bases between them. The CDR3 runs 14 residues. Germline V lookup: CDR1 SGDLS, CDR2 YYNGEE.

This clonotype was recorded many times. The V call is TRBV11-2, the J call TRBJ1-2; TRBD1 agrees at 7 bases. Germline V gene lookup returns CDR1 SGHAT and CDR2 FQNNGV. The CDR3 is made up of 14 amino acids. The trim removed 5 bases at V and 6 bases at J, leaving 9 bases unmatched. The CDR3 is CASSATGSYNGYTF. The CDR3, as DNA: TGTGCCAGCAGCGCGACAGGGTCGTATAATGGCTACACCTTC.

The sample holds many counts of this clonotype. This sequence joins TRBV29-1 and TRBJ1-6; D not certain. Germline V CDR1 and CDR2: SQVTM, ANQGSEA. The ends were cut back, 5 bases at V and 6 bases at J, with 14 bases in the middle. This CDR3 has 14 amino acids. DNA for the CDR3: TGCAGCGTTCCCCTAGAGGGAGGTAATTCACCCCTCCACTTT. Its translation: CSVPLEGGNSPLHF.

This clonotype was counted many times. DNA for the CDR3: TGTGCCAGCAGACGGACAGGGGGCATGGTGACCCAGTACTTC. Translating gives CASRRTGGMVTQYF. The chain combines TRBV28 with TRBJ2-5, with 11 bases that match TRBD1. The CDR3 is made up of 14 amino acids. Germline CDR1 reads MDHEN; CDR2 reads SYDVKM. The J segment lost 7 bases and the V segment lost 6 bases, leaving 7 bases of the junction unmatched.

This clonotype was observed many times. For the CDR3, the DNA is TGCAGTGCTGTTACGCTAAGCGGCTTCTCCTACAATGAGCAGTTCTTC. It codes for CSAVTLSGFSYNEQFF. The chain couples TRBV20-1 to TRBJ2-1, with D perhaps TRBD2 (5 bases). The CDR3 extends over 16 amino acids. Deletions cut 5 bases from V and 0 bases from J, with 17 bases between. Germline V gene lookup returns CDR1 DFQATT and CDR2 SNEGSKA (reference sequence).

This clonotype was seen a few times. The chain recombines TRBV20-1 with TRBJ2-7; 10 bases line up with TRBD1. The CDR3 sequence is 14 residues long. After removal of 6 bases from V and 4 bases from J, the junction contained 9 bases not matched to a gene. Per germline, CDR1 DFQATT and CDR2 SNEGSKA (reference sequence). Here the CDR3 reads CSAAPGQGTYEQYF. The CDR3 region has the DNA TGCAGTGCCGCGCCGGGACAGGGGACGTACGAGCAGTACTTC.

The chain employs TRBV20-1 and TRBJ1-5, with D possibly being TRBD1 (5 bases). V was cut by 3 bases and J by 1 base, with 16 bases left in between. CDR1 and CDR2 from the germline V gene are DFQATT and SNEGSKA (reference sequence). This CDR3 is 16 amino acids long. In nucleotides, the CDR3 is TGCAGTGCTAGTTTAGCTAGGGGTTTAAGCAATCAGCCCCAGCATTTT. Translation gives CSASLARGLSNQPQHF.

This clonotype was counted ten times or more. The chain uses TRBV20-1 and TRBJ1-1; the D is unclear. This CDR3 is built from 13 residues. Per the germline V gene, CDR1 is DFQATT and CDR2 is SNEGSKA (reference sequence). Between the trimmed V and J ends, which lost 2 bases and 0 bases, there was a span of 7 bases. CDR3 amino acids: CSARKPMNTEAFF. The CDR3 DNA follows: TGCAGTGCTAGAAAACCAATGAACACTGAAGCTTTCTTT.